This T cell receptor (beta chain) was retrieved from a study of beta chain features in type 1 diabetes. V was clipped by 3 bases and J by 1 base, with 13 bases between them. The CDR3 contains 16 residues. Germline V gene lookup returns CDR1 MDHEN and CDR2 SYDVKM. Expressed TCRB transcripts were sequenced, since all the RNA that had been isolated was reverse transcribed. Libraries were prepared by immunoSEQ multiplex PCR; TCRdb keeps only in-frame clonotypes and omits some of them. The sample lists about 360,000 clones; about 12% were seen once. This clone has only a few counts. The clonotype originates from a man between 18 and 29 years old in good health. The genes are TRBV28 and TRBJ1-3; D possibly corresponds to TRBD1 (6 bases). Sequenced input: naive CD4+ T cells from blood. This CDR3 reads CASSFRGASSGNTIYF. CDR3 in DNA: TGTGCCAGCAGTTTTCGGGGGGCTTCTTCTGGAAACACCATATATTTT.